This T cell receptor (beta chain) was identified during a study of blood T cells in healthy people across ages. The study's findings and limits: Long-lived donors had more naive CD4+ cells and higher diversity than aged donors. Naive T cell percentage by flow cytometry tracked strongly with beta diversity. Estimates based on one million T cells were treated as lower bounds.

The authors ran a second PCR of about 7 to 11 cycles using a sample-barcoded 5' primer and a J-beta primer mix. TCRdb re-derived calls from the 5' RACE reads in MiXCR, one entry per CDR3 protein. The sample contains around 2 million distinct CDR3 sequences, 35% to 50% of which appear only once. On this clonotype: The antigen remains unidentified.

For every donor, a draw yielded 8.5 to 10 milliliters of peripheral blood. CDR3 length: 13 residues. Trimming took 4 bases from V and 6 from J, leaving 12 bases between them. In germline, CDR1 is MNHEY, CDR2 SMNVEV (reference sequence). The chain recombines TRBV27 with TRBJ1-2; D possibly corresponds to TRBD1 (6 bases). The clonotype originates from a human donor in good health. The sample taken for sequencing was blood. The DNA for the CDR3 is TGTGCCAGCAGTTACAGGGTAGCTGATGGCTACACCTTC. It codes for CASSYRVADGYTF.